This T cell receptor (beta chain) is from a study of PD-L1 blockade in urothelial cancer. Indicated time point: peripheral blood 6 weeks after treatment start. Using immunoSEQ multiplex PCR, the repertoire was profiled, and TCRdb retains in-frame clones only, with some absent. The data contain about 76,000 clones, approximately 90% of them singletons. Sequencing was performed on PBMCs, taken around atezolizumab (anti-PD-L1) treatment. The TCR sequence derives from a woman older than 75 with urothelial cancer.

This CDR3 is CASSKQGLAGYQETQYF. For the CDR3, the DNA is TGTGCCAGCAGCAAACAAGGACTAGCGGGATATCAAGAGACCCAGTACTTC. The chain combines TRBV21-1 with TRBJ2-5; the DNA was not compared with TRBD2, the D call given in the table. TRBV21-1 is given as a pseudogene. The CDR3 sequence is 17 residues long.